This T cell receptor (beta chain) was sequenced during a study of blood T cell repertoires in COVID-19. Study-wide context: Whether acute or convalescent, the COVID-19 samples came from the United States, Italy and Spain. PBMCs, B-cell-depleted T cells, or T cells were the source of the cDNA or gDNA that made up the material.

As originally analysed: Amplification with reference gene primers provided the estimates of nucleated cell counts. The method was immunoSEQ multiplex PCR; TCRdb's version includes in-frame clones alone and lacks a portion of them. The V and J calls and clone size were taken over from that table, and D and trimming were inferred from the DNA. The table has about 240,000 clones, approximately 83% seen once. This clone is a singleton in its sample. The CDR3 has 17 residues. Trimming cost V 5 bases and J 4 bases; bases outside gene matches: 15. The germline V gene has CDR1 MNHEY and CDR2 SMNVEV (reference sequence).

The sample comprised peripheral blood. This sequence originates from a woman over 75 with acute or convalescent COVID-19. The V gene is TRBV27, the J gene TRBJ2-7; 9 bases agree with TRBD1. The CDR3 region is CASSLPPGQGGSYEQYF. The CDR3 DNA follows: TGTGCCAGCAGTCTACCCCCGGGACAGGGAGGTTCTTACGAGCAGTACTTC.